The rows below give T cell receptor beta chains drawn from one sample of a study of cytomegalovirus exposure and HLA in healthy donors. Sequenced by immunoSEQ multiplex PCR; TCRdb stores in-frame clones only, minus some. The sample has 150,000 to 200,000 clones; about 84% are singletons. The material sequenced was PBMCs. These receptors originate from a man aged 18 to 29 in good health and CMV-seronegative. Both conserved end residues are part of each CDR3. The order of the fields is V gene, CDR3 length, clone size, J gene, D gene, CDR3 DNA, CDR3 protein. A D gene is named only where the DNA matches it firmly. The size entry is marked missing in some rows and otherwise reads once, few, many or a size class.

TRBV29-1	13	-	TRBJ1-1	-	TGCAGCGTTGATGACAGTTACAACACTGAAGCTTTCTTT	CSVDDSYNTEAFF
TRBV7-8	16	-	TRBJ2-1	-	TGTGCCAGCAGCTTATCCGGAGGACTTGTCCTCAATGAGCAGTTCTTC	CASSLSGGLVLNEQFF
TRBV27	15	-	TRBJ1-2	TRBD1	TGTGCCAGCAGTCCCTCGGACAGGGTGAACTATGGCTACACCTTC	CASSPSDRVNYGYTF
TRBV7-8	20	-	TRBJ2-2	TRBD2	TGTGCCAGCAGCTTGCACCGTAAGGGACTAGCGGGGGGCATCACCGGGGAGCTGTTTTTT	CASSLHRKGLAGGITGELFF
TRBV19	12	-	TRBJ1-5	-	TGTGCCAGTAGTACAGGTATTCGGCCCCAGCATTTT	CASSTGIRPQHF
TRBV5-1	11	few	TRBJ1-1	-	TGCGCCAGTAGGGCAGGGGATGAAGCTTTCTTT	CASRAGDEAFF
TRBV5-1	15	-	TRBJ2-1	TRBD1	TGCGCCAGCAGCTTCCGGGACAGGGGATACAATGAGCAGTTCTTC	CASSFRDRGYNEQFF
TRBV9	15	-	TRBJ1-5	-	TGTGCCAGCAGCCTAAGACAGGCCCGCAATCAGCCCCAGCATTTT	CASSLRQARNQPQHF
TRBV2	14	-	TRBJ2-1	TRBD2	TGTGCCAGCACCCAAGCGGGGGGCCGCAATGAGCAGTTCTTC	CASTQAGGRNEQFF
TRBV2	12	-	TRBJ2-5	-	TGTGCCAGCAGTGAATTGAGGGAGACCCAGTACTTC	CASSELRETQYF
TRBV6-5	15	-	TRBJ2-5	-	TGTGCCAGCAGTTCAACCTGGACAGCCCAAGAGACCCAGTACTTC	CASSSTWTAQETQYF
TRBV7-9	17	-	TRBJ2-1	TRBD2	TGTGCCAGCAGCGCGGGGGGACTAGCGGGAATCTACAATGAGCAGTTCTTC	CASSAGGLAGIYNEQFF
TRBV6-6	15	-	TRBJ2-1	-	TGTGCCAGCAGTCCCCCCCGGACAGTATACAATGAGCAGTTCTTC	CASSPPRTVYNEQFF
TRBV19	16	few	TRBJ1-3	-	TGTGCCAGTAGTATAACAGGTTCGAGCTCTGGAAACACCATATATTTT	CASSITGSSSGNTIYF
TRBV21-1	14	-	TRBJ2-5	-	TGTGCCAGCTTTTCGAGGCGGGGGGGTCGGACCCAGTACTTC	CASFSRRGGRTQYF
TRBV27	13	-	TRBJ2-7	-	TGTGCCAGCAGCCGGGACTCCCCTCGGGAGCAGTACTTC	CASSRDSPREQYF
TRBV27	15	-	TRBJ2-3	TRBD2	TGTGCCAGCAGTGCCCGCGGGGGAATGGCAGATACGCAGTATTTT	CASSARGGMADTQYF
TRBV2	17	-	TRBJ2-1	TRBD2	TGTGCCAGCAGGGAACGCAGGGGACTAGCGGGAGGGGTGGAGCAGTTCTTC	CASRERRGLAGGVEQFF
TRBV5-5	15	few	TRBJ1-3	-	TGTGCCAGCAGCCCGGGACTCCTCTCTGGAAACACCATATATTTT	CASSPGLLSGNTIYF
TRBV5-6	13	-	TRBJ2-7	-	TGTGCCAGCAGCTTGAGGGGGATCTACGAGCAGTACTTC	CASSLRGIYEQYF
TRBV15	16	-	TRBJ2-7	TRBD1	TGTGCCACCGCCTTCGACAGGGCGAATCCCCTCTACGAGCAGTACTTC	CATAFDRANPLYEQYF
TRBV6-5	14	-	TRBJ1-4	TRBD1	TGTGCCAGCAGTTACTCACAGGGGAGTGAAAAACTGTTTTTT	CASSYSQGSEKLFF
TRBV6-5	13	-	TRBJ2-7	-	TGTGCCAGCAAGGGGGGGGGCCCCTACGAGCAGTACTTC	CASKGGGPYEQYF
TRBV9	16	-	TRBJ2-2	-	TGTGCCAGCAGCGCCCCGGCAGGGGGGTTCGCCGGGGAGCTGTTTTTT	CASSAPAGGFAGELFF
TRBV7-9	15	-	TRBJ2-1	-	TGTGCCAGCAGCCCGGACAGGGAGGGTTACAATGAGCAGTTCTTC	CASSPDREGYNEQFF
TRBV2	13	-	TRBJ2-7	TRBD1	TGTGCCAGCTGGGACAGTCGGATGGGGGAGCAGTACTTC	CASWDSRMGEQYF
TRBV18	17	-	TRBJ1-2	-	TGTGCCAGCTCACCATTTCGGTACGGAGGTCCGGACTATGGCTACACCTTC	CASSPFRYGGPDYGYTF
TRBV4-1	19	-	TRBJ2-5	-	TGCGCCAGCAGCCTAGAGATCGGCAGGGGCACGGGGTATCAAGAGACCCAGTACTTC	CASSLEIGRGTGYQETQYF
TRBV10-1	13	-	TRBJ1-1	-	TGCGCCAGCATAGAAGAGGCGAACACTGAAGCTTTCTTT	CASIEEANTEAFF
TRBV6-5	15	-	TRBJ2-7	-	TGTGCCAGCAGTTACCCGAGCAGGTCTGGCCACGAGCAGTACTTC	CASSYPSRSGHEQYF
TRBV5-5	15	-	TRBJ2-7	TRBD2	TGTGCCAGCAGCTCGGGGACTAGCGTCGCCTACGAGCAGTACTTC	CASSSGTSVAYEQYF
TRBV28	19	-	TRBJ2-7	TRBD1	TGTGCCAGCAGTCTCATACCGGGACACCAACCAAGGGGGCTCTACGAGCAGTACTTC	CASSLIPGHQPRGLYEQYF
TRBV13	15	-	TRBJ1-1	-	TGTGCCAGCAGCCCCCCCAGGCGGGTGGACACTGAAGCTTTCTTT	CASSPPRRVDTEAFF
TRBV7-8	15	-	TRBJ2-7	TRBD2	TGTGCCAGCAGCTTAGGTTCTCTAGCGGGGGTCGAGCAGTACTTC	CASSLGSLAGVEQYF
TRBV7-2	13	-	TRBJ1-1	-	TGTGCCAGCAGGGACAGTATATTAACTGAAGCTTTCTTT	CASRDSILTEAFF
TRBV28	15	-	TRBJ1-1	-	TGTGCCAGCATCTCCCGCAGGCGATTTCACACTGAAGCTTTCTTT	CASISRRRFHTEAFF
TRBV5-4	17	-	TRBJ2-3	TRBD1	TGTGCCAGCAGCACGAGACAGGGGCCCGGAACAGGCGATACGCAGTATTTT	CASSTRQGPGTGDTQYF
TRBV7-3	14	-	TRBJ2-3	-	TGTGCCAGCAGCTCTACAGGGTTCGCAGATACGCAGTATTTT	CASSSTGFADTQYF
TRBV5-1	15	-	TRBJ2-5	TRBD2	TGCGCCAGCAGAATGGGGACTAGCGGGGGAGAGACCCAGTACTTC	CASRMGTSGGETQYF
TRBV7-3	15	-	TRBJ2-7	TRBD1	TGTGCCAGCAGCTCACCGGGACAGGCTTCCTACGAGCAGTACTTC	CASSSPGQASYEQYF
TRBV25-1	13	-	TRBJ1-1	TRBD1	TGTGCCAGCAGTTACAGGGGAAGTACTGAAGCTTTCTTT	CASSYRGSTEAFF
TRBV10-1	14	once	TRBJ1-1	TRBD1	TGCGCCAGCAGTGACAACAGGGGTGACACTGAAGCTTTCTTT	CASSDNRGDTEAFF